The rows below give T cell receptor beta chains drawn from one sample of a study of T cells in Graves' hyperthyroidism and ophthalmopathy. From the multiplex PCR reads, TCRdb called clonotypes with MiXCR, one entry per CDR3 protein. Among hundreds of thousands of distinct CDR3 sequences, 14% were seen once, and the ten largest hold roughly 10%. Sample: blood. These receptors were collected from a woman between 18 and 29 years old with Graves' hyperthyroidism. Both conserved end residues are part of each CDR3. A D gene is named only where the DNA matches it firmly. Clone size appears in some rows only: once, few, many, or a class for an expanded clone.

cdr3_length	clone_size	v_call	j_call	d_call	cdr3_aa	cdr3_nt
14	-	TRBV5-1	TRBJ2-1	-	CASSLEQEYNEQFF	TGCGCCAGCAGCTTGGAACAGGAGTACAATGAGCAGTTCTTC
17	once	TRBV7-2	TRBJ2-5	TRBD1	CASSSRSGTGGLETQYF	TGTGCCAGCAGCTCCCGATCCGGGACAGGGGGCCTGGAGACCCAGTACTTC
12	many	TRBV20-1	TRBJ2-7	-	CSARSRNHEQYF	TGCAGTGCTAGAAGCAGGAACCACGAGCAGTACTTC
13	few	TRBV10-3	TRBJ2-3	-	CAIMNSFTDTQYF	TGTGCCATCATGAACTCTTTCACAGATACGCAGTATTTT
14	many	TRBV20-1	TRBJ2-7	TRBD2	CSALGGVLNYEQYF	TGCAGTGCCCTGGGGGGGGTGCTGAACTACGAGCAGTACTTC
12	few	TRBV20-1	TRBJ1-4	TRBD1	CSARPGQEKLFF	TGCAGTGCGAGACCGGGACAGGAAAAACTGTTTTTT
14	many	TRBV18	TRBJ2-7	TRBD1	CASSPGDSFYEQYF	TGTGCCAGCTCACCAGGGGACAGTTTTTACGAGCAGTACTTC
13	few	TRBV3-1	TRBJ2-1	-	CASSHSRGDEQFF	TGTGCCAGCAGCCACTCCAGGGGGGACGAGCAGTTCTTC
12	many	TRBV28	TRBJ2-2	-	CASSLNTGELFF	TGTGCCAGCAGTTTAAACACCGGGGAGCTGTTTTTT
14	few	TRBV29-1	TRBJ2-1	-	CSVAPRGEMGEQFF	TGCAGCGTCGCACCCAGGGGAGAGATGGGTGAGCAGTTCTTC
14	-	TRBV7-9	TRBJ1-1	-	CASSSNTFNTEAFF	TGTGCCAGCAGCTCAAATACCTTTAACACTGAAGCTTTCTTT
15	many	TRBV6-2/TRBV6-3	TRBJ1-1	-	CAALLRPRGNTEAFF	TGTGCCGCCCTACTTCGGCCCAGGGGGAACACTGAAGCTTTCTTT
16	few	TRBV12-3/TRBV12-4	TRBJ2-2	TRBD2	CATTPLYAGGPGELFF	TGTGCCACCACCCCTCTCTACGCGGGAGGGCCCGGGGAGCTGTTTTTT
11	many	TRBV12-3/TRBV12-4	TRBJ2-7	TRBD2	CASMSSGEQYF	TGTGCCAGCATGTCTAGCGGCGAGCAGTACTTC
12	few	TRBV6-2/TRBV6-3	TRBJ1-1	-	CASSADQTGAFF	TGTGCCAGCAGTGCCGACCAAACCGGAGCTTTCTTT
16	-	TRBV20-1	TRBJ2-2	-	CSARDGGGAGTGELFF	TGCAGTGCTAGAGATGGGGGGGGCGCGGGCACCGGGGAGCTGTTTTTT
15	many	TRBV11-2	TRBJ2-7	-	CASSGDSLLGTEQYF	TGTGCCAGCAGCGGAGACAGCCTTTTGGGGACCGAGCAGTACTTC
12	many	TRBV7-9	TRBJ2-7	-	CASSPRVYEQYF	TGTGCCAGCAGCCCCAGAGTCTACGAGCAGTACTTC
15	-	TRBV24-1	TRBJ2-1	TRBD2	CATSDRTSGRDEQFF	TGTGCCACCAGTGATCGGACTAGCGGGAGAGATGAGCAGTTCTTC
18	few	TRBV6-1	TRBJ2-2	TRBD2	CASSQGGLAAPGTGELFF	TGTGCCAGCAGCCAAGGGGGACTAGCGGCTCCTGGGACCGGGGAGCTGTTTTTT
13	many	TRBV20-1	TRBJ2-5	-	CSGQIGLRETQYF	TGCAGTGGTCAGATAGGGTTAAGAGAGACCCAGTACTTC
14	-	TRBV6-2/TRBV6-3	TRBJ2-3	-	CASSYWARTDTQYF	TGTGCCAGCAGTTACTGGGCACGCACAGATACGCAGTATTTT
14	many	TRBV3-1	TRBJ1-6	-	CASSQSYRNSPLHF	TGTGCCAGCAGCCAATCCTACAGGAATTCACCCCTCCACTTT
12	-	TRBV3-1	TRBJ1-1	TRBD1	CASSADRATAFF	TGTGCCAGCAGCGCTGACAGGGCTACGGCTTTCTTT
15	many	TRBV7-9	TRBJ2-1	TRBD1	CASSSPGQGLAEQFF	TGTGCCAGCAGCTCCCCGGGACAGGGGCTAGCGGAGCAGTTCTTC
15	-	TRBV15	TRBJ1-5	TRBD1	CATSREGQGAQPQHF	TGTGCCACCAGCAGAGAAGGACAGGGGGCTCAGCCCCAGCATTTT
15	few	TRBV6-5	TRBJ2-3	TRBD2	CASICGLAGADTQYF	TGTGCCAGCATCTGTGGTCTAGCGGGAGCAGATACGCAGTATTTT
15	few	TRBV13	TRBJ2-3	-	CASSLTSSITDTQYF	TGTGCCAGCAGCTTAACATCCAGCATCACAGATACGCAGTATTTT
14	-	TRBV10-3	TRBJ2-1	TRBD2	CAISAGGTYNEQFF	TGTGCCATCAGTGCGGGAGGCACCTACAATGAGCAGTTCTTC
14	-	TRBV28	TRBJ2-7	-	CASCHGGNSYEQYF	TGTGCCAGCTGCCACGGAGGGAATTCCTACGAGCAGTACTTC
15	-	TRBV7-9	TRBJ2-1	TRBD1	CASSSPTGTNNEQFF	TGTGCCAGCAGCTCACCGACAGGGACGAACAATGAGCAGTTCTTC
15	-	TRBV27	TRBJ2-5	TRBD1	CASSPTTGGGKTQYF	TGTGCCAGCAGTCCAACGACAGGGGGGGGGAAGACCCAGTACTTC
14	-	TRBV7-2	TRBJ2-2	-	CASSPIMATGELFF	TGTGCCAGCAGCCCTATAATGGCAACCGGGGAGCTGTTTTTT
17	many	TRBV28	TRBJ1-2	TRBD1	CAALRTPAGQGNYGYTF	TGTGCCGCGCTAAGAACTCCCGCGGGACAGGGGAACTATGGCTACACCTTC
14	many	TRBV20-1	TRBJ1-1	-	CSARDRGLNTEAFF	TGCAGTGCTAGAGATCGCGGATTGAACACTGAAGCTTTCTTT
14	many	TRBV20-1	TRBJ1-6	-	CSARARSRNSPLHF	TGCAGTGCTAGAGCACGGAGTCGAAATTCACCCCTCCACTTT
14	many	TRBV11-1	TRBJ2-1	TRBD2	CASSTLTSLNEQFF	TGTGCCAGCAGCACCCTGACTAGCCTGAATGAGCAGTTCTTC
16	-	TRBV11-2	TRBJ2-1	TRBD1	CASSYDGDREYNEQFF	TGTGCCAGCAGTTACGACGGGGACAGGGAGTACAATGAGCAGTTCTTC
18	few	TRBV14	TRBJ2-1	TRBD2	CASSQPVYLREGYNEQFF	TGTGCCAGCAGCCAACCTGTCTACCTCCGGGAGGGTTACAATGAGCAGTTCTTC
14	few	TRBV19	TRBJ2-3	-	CASSISRRTDTQYF	TGTGCCAGTAGTATTTCCAGACGCACAGATACGCAGTATTTT
14	many	TRBV20-1	TRBJ1-2	-	CSASSVVGGHGYTF	TGCAGTGCTAGTTCGGTAGTGGGGGGGCATGGCTACACCTTC
13	few	TRBV10-3	TRBJ2-2	TRBD2	CAIRGLAGGELFF	TGTGCCATCAGGGGTTTAGCGGGCGGGGAGCTGTTTTTT
14	few	TRBV7-2	TRBJ2-4	-	CASSFAGVVDIQYF	TGTGCCAGCAGCTTTGCAGGGGTCGTTGACATTCAGTACTTC
13	many	TRBV20-1	TRBJ2-1	-	CSARPPGGNEQFF	TGCAGTGCTAGACCACCTGGCGGCAATGAGCAGTTCTTC
15	few	TRBV29-1	TRBJ1-2	-	CSVERRQPANYGYTF	TGCAGCGTTGAACGCCGACAGCCCGCTAACTATGGCTACACCTTC
17	many	TRBV11-2	TRBJ1-4	-	CASSPHPGEGTTQKLFF	TGTGCCAGCAGCCCGCACCCAGGGGAGGGGACGACTCAAAAACTGTTTTTT
13	-	TRBV24-1	TRBJ2-3	-	CATSDPPGAPQYF	TGTGCCACCAGTGATCCCCCAGGGGCGCCGCAGTATTTT
13	many	TRBV12-3/TRBV12-4	TRBJ1-5	-	CASSASGSQPQHF	TGTGCCAGCAGTGCCTCAGGTAGTCAGCCCCAGCATTTT
19	few	TRBV20-1	TRBJ1-3	TRBD1	CSASYVRDRGFCSGNTIYF	TGCAGTGCTAGTTACGTCCGGGACAGGGGCTTTTGCTCTGGAAACACCATATATTTT
14	many	TRBV6-1	TRBJ2-7	-	CASTGLGSNYEQYF	TGTGCCAGCACGGGATTGGGCAGTAACTACGAGCAGTACTTC
16	many	TRBV14	TRBJ2-7	TRBD2	CASSHAGTSGMYEQYF	TGTGCCAGCAGCCATGCCGGGACTAGCGGGATGTACGAGCAGTACTTC
14	-	TRBV4-3	TRBJ2-2	-	CASSHSLGAGELFF	TGCGCCAGCAGCCACTCACTTGGCGCCGGGGAGCTGTTTTTT
17	-	TRBV7-3	TRBJ2-1	TRBD2	CASSLTGTSGRPNEQFF	TGTGCCAGCAGCTTAACCGGGACTAGCGGGAGACCCAATGAGCAGTTCTTC
16	-	TRBV12-3/TRBV12-4	TRBJ1-5	-	CASSDQVVASNQPQHF	TGTGCCAGCAGTGACCAGGTGGTTGCCAGCAATCAGCCCCAGCATTTT
15	many	TRBV28	TRBJ2-5	TRBD2	CASSLLLAGGVTQYF	TGTGCCAGCAGTTTATTGCTAGCGGGAGGAGTGACCCAGTACTTC
13	-	TRBV11-1	TRBJ2-7	TRBD2	CASSFLAGSEQYF	TGTGCCAGCAGCTTCCTAGCGGGGTCCGAGCAGTACTTC
14	few	TRBV29-1	TRBJ2-4	TRBD2	CSVGGDVAKNIQYF	TGCAGCGTGGGGGGGGATGTGGCCAAAAACATTCAGTACTTC
18	many	TRBV10-3	TRBJ2-7	TRBD1	CAIVNEGAAGTELYEQYF	TGTGCCATCGTGAACGAGGGCGCCGCCGGGACAGAGCTCTACGAGCAGTACTTC
16	many	TRBV9	TRBJ2-1	-	CASSVDLQGYYNEQFF	TGTGCCAGCAGCGTAGACTTACAGGGTTACTACAATGAGCAGTTCTTC
15	-	TRBV28	TRBJ1-5	TRBD1	CASRRQGSSNQPQHF	TGTGCCAGCAGGAGACAGGGGAGTTCCAATCAGCCCCAGCATTTT